This TCR beta chain originates from a study of memory CD4+ T cells and cytomegalovirus serostatus. Study-wide background: Healthy Belgian adult donors included nine or ten CMV-positive and some 24 CMV-negative people. The study, taken as a whole, reports: About two fifths of the roughly 150 known CMV-associated TCRbeta sequences appeared in CD4+ memory. CMV serostatus prediction reached median AUC around 0.94, or 0.89 with US-trained model. Suggested: most of the CMV-linked TCR signature lies in CD4+ memory cells.

Germline V lookup: CDR1 SGDLS, CDR2 YYNGEE. V lost 4 bases, J lost 8 bases, and 16 bases lay in between. This CDR3 comprises 14 residues. The sort gate was single viable CD3+CD4+CD8-CD45RO+ cells for memory CD4+ T cells. The table came from immunoSEQ multiplex PCR; TCRdb's copy has only in-frame clones and leaves some out. This sample has around 50,000 clones, with 75% to 85% found just once. Points on this clone: The antigen is undetermined.

The receptor comes from an adult in good health and CMV-seronegative. Source material: memory CD4+ T cells from blood. The chain is built from TRBV9 and TRBJ2-1, with D perhaps matching TRBD2 (6 bases). Here the CDR3 DNA reads TGTGCCAGCAGCTCCCCGACTAGATTTTATGAGCAGTTCTTC. It codes for CASSSPTRFYEQFF.